Listed below are T cell receptor beta chains from one sample, sequenced in a study of blood T cells in healthy people across ages. Each CDR3 protein gets one entry after TCRdb re-called the 5' RACE reads with MiXCR. This table holds 870,000 or so distinct CDR3 sequences, about 30% found once. Sequencing input: blood. Receptors were obtained from a woman at least 80 years old in good health. The CDR3 runs from the conserved cysteine through the conserved F or W. D genes are given only for firm matches. The listing skips clone size in some rows; elsewhere it reads once, few, many or a size class.

>TRBJ2-5|.|.|TRBV6-2/TRBV6-3
CASRRGQYEQYF
TGTGCCAGCAGGCGAGGACAGTATGAGCAGTACTTC
>TRBJ1-2|.|few|TRBV5-6
CASSPRQGGIYGYTF
TGTGCCAGCAGCCCCCGGCAGGGAGGGATCTATGGCTACACCTTC
>TRBJ2-2|TRBD1|.|TRBV7-9
CASSSNIRGLGTGELFF
TGTGCCAGCAGCTCTAACATCAGGGGGCTGGGCACCGGGGAGCTGTTTTTT
>TRBJ1-2|.|many|TRBV6-6
CASSNTGIGYTF
TGTGCCAGCAGCAACACGGGGATCGGCTACACCTTC
>TRBJ1-2|.|many|TRBV14
CASSQGGWGYGYTF
TGTGCCAGCAGCCAGGGGGGATGGGGCTATGGCTACACCTTC
>TRBJ1-2|.|.|TRBV6-1
CASSEGKYTTGGYTF
TGTGCCAGCAGTGAAGGCAAATACACAACGGGAGGCTACACCTTC
>TRBJ2-7|TRBD1|many|TRBV4-1
CASSQVGTGRYEQYF
TGCGCCAGCAGCCAAGTCGGGACAGGTCGATACGAGCAGTACTTC
>TRBJ2-2|.|.|TRBV20-1
CSARVRTNTGELFF
TGCAGTGCTAGAGTCCGGACGAACACCGGGGAGCTGTTTTTT
>TRBJ2-3|.|.|TRBV5-6
CAGSWTPLASTDTQYF
TGTGCCGGCAGCTGGACCCCGTTGGCTAGCACAGATACGCAGTATTTT
>TRBJ2-5|.|many|TRBV6-1
CASRSADQETQYF
TGTGCCAGCAGATCAGCAGACCAAGAGACCCAGTACTTC
>TRBJ1-2|.|many|TRBV20-1
CSARGWQGNYGYTF
TGCAGTGCTAGGGGGTGGCAGGGGAACTATGGCTACACCTTC
>TRBJ2-5|.|many|TRBV7-2
CASSRRRSYQETQYF
TGTGCCAGCAGCCGTCGACGGTCTTACCAAGAGACCCAGTACTTC
>TRBJ2-3|TRBD1|many|TRBV4-3
CASSQVYRGRGTDTQYF
TGCGCCAGCAGCCAGGTGTACAGGGGAAGGGGCACAGATACGCAGTATTTT
>TRBJ2-7|.|many|TRBV4-2
CASSQEPGSEQYF
TGTGCCAGCAGCCAAGAACCCGGATCCGAGCAGTACTTC
>TRBJ2-7|.|many|TRBV20-1
CSANTAGVNEQYF
TGCAGTGCCAACACAGCAGGGGTGAACGAGCAGTACTTC
>TRBJ2-1|.|.|TRBV30
CAWSTGNEQFF
TGTGCCTGGAGCACAGGTAATGAGCAGTTCTTC
>TRBJ1-1|TRBD1|few|TRBV12-3/TRBV12-4
CASSPTGVYEAFF
TGTGCCAGCAGTCCGACAGGGGTGTATGAAGCTTTCTTT
>TRBJ2-5|TRBD2|.|TRBV9
CASSVEPSGEGPRETQYF
TGTGCCAGCAGCGTAGAGCCTAGCGGGGAAGGCCCGAGAGAGACCCAGTACTTC
>TRBJ2-1|TRBD1|few|TRBV18
CASSQQGRDEQFF
TGTGCCAGCTCGCAACAGGGGAGAGATGAGCAGTTCTTC
>TRBJ1-5|.|.|TRBV7-2
CASSLVGQVFQPQHF
TGTGCCAGCAGCTTAGTGGGTCAGGTGTTCCAGCCCCAGCATTTT
>TRBJ1-3|.|.|TRBV30
CGTSTSGNTIYF
TGTGGGACATCGACGTCCGGAAACACCATATATTTT
>TRBJ1-2|.|.|TRBV18
CASSPTDSIYGYTF
TGTGCCAGCTCACCCACGGACAGTATCTATGGCTACACCTTC
>TRBJ1-2|.|.|TRBV20-1
CNASDRGNAHGYTF
TGCAATGCTAGCGACAGAGGAAATGCACATGGCTACACCTTC